The 3 T cell receptor beta chains reported below all come from one sample, sequenced in a study of blood T cell repertoires in COVID-19. Generated by immunoSEQ multiplex PCR, the TCRdb table keeps only in-frame clones and is missing some. The top ten clones hold around 5.2% of a sample with tens of thousands of clones, 80% to 90% of them seen once. The sequencing input was peripheral blood. The receptors originated from a man aged 80 or over with COVID-19, enrolled during active disease.

The V call is TRBV3-1 (or the pseudogene TRBV3-2), the J call TRBJ2-4; TRBD1 agrees at 7 bases. The germline gives CDR1 LGHDT, CDR2 YNNKEL (reference sequence). The V gene end was trimmed by 0 bases and the J gene end by 2 bases; junction bases not matched to a gene: 4. The CDR3 runs 16 residues. The CDR3 region is CASSQDQQGPKNIQYF. CDR3 nucleotides: TGTGCCAGCAGCCAAGACCAACAGGGGCCCAAAAACATTCAGTACTTC.

This clone was seen a few times. This sequence joins TRBV6-5 and TRBJ2-7, with 7 bases identical to TRBD1. The V gene's germline CDR1 is MNHEY and CDR2 SVGAGI. The CDR3 sequence is 14 residues long. After removal of 6 bases from V and 1 base from J, the junction contained 6 bases not matched to a gene. CDR3 nucleotides: TGTGCCAGCAGACGACAGGGCGTATCCTACGAGCAGTACTTC. Translating gives CASRRQGVSYEQYF.

This chain uses TRBV9 with TRBJ2-3; D is perhaps TRBD2 (6 bases). The CDR3 extends over 13 amino acids. Between the trimmed V and J ends, which lost 4 bases and 4 bases, there was a span of 10 bases. Germline CDR1 reads SGDLS; CDR2 reads YYNGEE. The chain's CDR3 is CASSYRLADTQYF. CDR3 nucleotide sequence: TGTGCCAGCAGCTACCGACTAGCAGATACGCAGTATTTT.